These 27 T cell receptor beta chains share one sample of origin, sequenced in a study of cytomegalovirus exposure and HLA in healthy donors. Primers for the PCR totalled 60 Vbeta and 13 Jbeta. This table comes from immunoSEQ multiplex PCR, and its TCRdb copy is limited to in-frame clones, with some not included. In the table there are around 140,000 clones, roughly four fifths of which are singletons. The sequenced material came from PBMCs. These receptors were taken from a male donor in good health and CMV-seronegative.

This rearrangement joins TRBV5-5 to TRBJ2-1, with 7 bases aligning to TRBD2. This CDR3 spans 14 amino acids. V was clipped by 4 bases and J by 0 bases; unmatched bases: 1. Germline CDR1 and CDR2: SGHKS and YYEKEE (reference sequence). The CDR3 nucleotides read TGTGCCAGCAGCGGGGGGGGCTCCTACAATGAGCAGTTCTTC. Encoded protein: CASSGGGSYNEQFF.

CDR3 in amino acids: CASEPDRGGIGGYTF. CDR3 nucleotides: TGTGCCAGTGAGCCGGACAGGGGAGGCATTGGGGGCTACACCTTC. The rearrangement links TRBV2 to TRBJ1-2, with 9 bases aligning to TRBD1. CDR3 length: 15 residues. Losses at the gene ends were 9 bases for V and 8 bases for J; bases not matched to a gene: 16. CDR1 is SNHLY and CDR2 is FYNNEI in the germline V gene.

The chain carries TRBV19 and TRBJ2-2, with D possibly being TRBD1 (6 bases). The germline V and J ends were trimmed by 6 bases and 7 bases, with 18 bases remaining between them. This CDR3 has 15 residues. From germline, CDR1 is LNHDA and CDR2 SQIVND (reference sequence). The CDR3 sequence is CASRAKQGSLGELFF. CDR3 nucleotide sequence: TGTGCCAGTAGGGCCAAACAGGGCTCCCTCGGGGAGCTGTTTTTT.

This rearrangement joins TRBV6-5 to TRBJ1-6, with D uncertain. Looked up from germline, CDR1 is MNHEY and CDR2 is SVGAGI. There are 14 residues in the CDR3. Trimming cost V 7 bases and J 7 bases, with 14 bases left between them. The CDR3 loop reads CASTRPEVNSPLHF. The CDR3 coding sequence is TGTGCCAGCACCAGACCGGAGGTCAATTCACCCCTCCACTTT.

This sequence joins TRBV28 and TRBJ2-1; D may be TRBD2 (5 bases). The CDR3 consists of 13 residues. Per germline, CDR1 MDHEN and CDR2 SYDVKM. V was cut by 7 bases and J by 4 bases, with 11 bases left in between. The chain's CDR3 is CASTRRGYNEQFF. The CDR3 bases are TGTGCCAGCACCCGTCGGGGTTACAATGAGCAGTTCTTC.

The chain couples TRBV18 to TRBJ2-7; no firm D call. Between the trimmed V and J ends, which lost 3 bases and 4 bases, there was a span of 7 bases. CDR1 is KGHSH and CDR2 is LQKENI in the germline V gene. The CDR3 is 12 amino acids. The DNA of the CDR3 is TGTGCCAGCTCACCGAATCAGTACGAGCAGTACTTC. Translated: CASSPNQYEQYF.

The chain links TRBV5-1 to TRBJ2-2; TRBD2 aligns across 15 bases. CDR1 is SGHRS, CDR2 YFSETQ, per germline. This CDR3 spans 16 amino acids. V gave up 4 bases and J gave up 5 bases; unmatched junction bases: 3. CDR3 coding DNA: TGCGCCAGCAGCCCGGGACTAGCGGGAGGAACCGGGGAGCTGTTTTTT. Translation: CASSPGLAGGTGELFF.

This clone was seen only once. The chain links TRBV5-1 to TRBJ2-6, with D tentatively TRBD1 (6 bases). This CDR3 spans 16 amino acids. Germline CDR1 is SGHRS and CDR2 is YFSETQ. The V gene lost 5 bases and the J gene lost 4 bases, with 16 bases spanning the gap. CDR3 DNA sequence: TGCGCCAGCAGATTTCAGGGGAAGGGGGGGGCCAACGTCCTGACTTTC. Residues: CASRFQGKGGANVLTF.

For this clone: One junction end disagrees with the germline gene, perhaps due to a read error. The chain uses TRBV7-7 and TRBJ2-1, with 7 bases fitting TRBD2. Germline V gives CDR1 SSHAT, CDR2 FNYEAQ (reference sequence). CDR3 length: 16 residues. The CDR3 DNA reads TGTGCTAGCAGCCCGGCGGCGGCGGGAGCATACAATGAGCAGTTCTTC. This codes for CASSPAAAGAYNEQFF. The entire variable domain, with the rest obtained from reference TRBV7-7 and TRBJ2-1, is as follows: GAGVSQSPRYKVTKRGQDVTLRCDPISSHATLYWYQQALGQGPEFLTYFNYEAQPDKSGLPSDRFSAERPEGSISTLTIQRTEQRDSAMYRCASSPAAAGAYNEQFFGPGTRLTVL.

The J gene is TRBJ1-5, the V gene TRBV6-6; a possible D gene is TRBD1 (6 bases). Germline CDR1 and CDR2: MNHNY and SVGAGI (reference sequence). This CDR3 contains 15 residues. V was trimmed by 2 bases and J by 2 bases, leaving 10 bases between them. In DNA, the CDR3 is TGTGCCAGCAGTTACCCGAGGACAGGCAATCAGCCCCAGCATTTT. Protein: CASSYPRTGNQPQHF.

DNA for the CDR3: TGTGCCAGCAGCCAAGATATCGGGGGCTCCTACGAGCAGTACTTC. Residues: CASSQDIGGSYEQYF. The V call is TRBV4-2, the J call TRBJ2-7; D possibly corresponds to TRBD2 (6 bases). The CDR3 is 15 residues long. The V end lost 0 bases, the J end lost 0 bases, and 9 bases lay between the germline ends. Per germline, CDR1 LGHNA and CDR2 YNFKEQ.

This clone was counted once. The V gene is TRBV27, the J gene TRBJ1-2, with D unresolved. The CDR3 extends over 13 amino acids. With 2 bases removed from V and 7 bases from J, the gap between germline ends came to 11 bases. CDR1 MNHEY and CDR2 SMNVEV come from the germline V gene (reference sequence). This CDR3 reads CASSLMGSRGYTF. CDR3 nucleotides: TGTGCCAGCAGTTTAATGGGGAGCCGTGGCTACACCTTC.

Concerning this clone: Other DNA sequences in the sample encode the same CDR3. The CDR3 region is CSVTPGGEETQYF. In DNA form, the CDR3 reads TGCAGCGTTACCCCTGGAGGGGAAGAGACCCAGTACTTC. The V call is TRBV29-1, the J call TRBJ2-5; D may be TRBD2 (6 bases). There are 13 residues in the CDR3. Trimming cost V 5 bases and J 3 bases, with 13 bases left between them. Germline assignment: CDR1 SQVTM and CDR2 ANQGSEA.

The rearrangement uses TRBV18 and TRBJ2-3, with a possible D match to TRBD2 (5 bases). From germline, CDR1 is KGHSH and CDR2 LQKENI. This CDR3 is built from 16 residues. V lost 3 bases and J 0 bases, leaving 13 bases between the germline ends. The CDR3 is CASSPSAGRSTDTQYF. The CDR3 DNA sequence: TGTGCCAGCTCACCTTCAGCTGGGAGAAGCACAGATACGCAGTATTTT.

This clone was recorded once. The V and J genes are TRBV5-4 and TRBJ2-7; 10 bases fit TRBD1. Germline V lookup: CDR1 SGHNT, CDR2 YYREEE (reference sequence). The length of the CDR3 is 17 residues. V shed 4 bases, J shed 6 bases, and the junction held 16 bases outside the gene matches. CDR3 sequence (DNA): TGTGCCAGCAGCCTACTCCTCACACCGACAGGGGGCAGCGAGCAGTACTTC. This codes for CASSLLLTPTGGSEQYF.

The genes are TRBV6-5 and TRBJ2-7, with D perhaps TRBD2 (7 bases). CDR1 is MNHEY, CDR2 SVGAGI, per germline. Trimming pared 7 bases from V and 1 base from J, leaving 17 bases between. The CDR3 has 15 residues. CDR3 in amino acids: CASKKGGGGSYEQYF. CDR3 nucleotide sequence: TGTGCCAGCAAAAAGGGAGGGGGAGGATCCTACGAGCAGTACTTC.

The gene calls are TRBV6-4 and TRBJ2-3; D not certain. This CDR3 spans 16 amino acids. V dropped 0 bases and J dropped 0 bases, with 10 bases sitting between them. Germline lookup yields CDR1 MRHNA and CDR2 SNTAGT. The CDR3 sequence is CASSDSPQDSTDTQYF. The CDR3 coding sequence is TGTGCCAGCAGTGACTCGCCTCAGGATAGCACAGATACGCAGTATTTT.

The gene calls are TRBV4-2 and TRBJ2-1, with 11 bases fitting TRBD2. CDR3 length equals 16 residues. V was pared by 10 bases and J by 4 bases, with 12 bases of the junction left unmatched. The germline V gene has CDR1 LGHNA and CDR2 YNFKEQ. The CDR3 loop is CATRPTGTSGYNEQFF. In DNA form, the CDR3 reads TGTGCCACGCGCCCAACCGGGACTAGCGGTTACAATGAGCAGTTCTTC.

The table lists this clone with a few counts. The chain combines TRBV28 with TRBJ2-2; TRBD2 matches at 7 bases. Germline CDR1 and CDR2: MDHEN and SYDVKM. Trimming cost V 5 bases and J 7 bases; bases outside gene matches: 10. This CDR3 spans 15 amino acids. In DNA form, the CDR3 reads TGTGCCAGCAGTCCCGGACTAGGTGCTGTCGGGGAGCTGTTTTTT. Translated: CASSPGLGAVGELFF.

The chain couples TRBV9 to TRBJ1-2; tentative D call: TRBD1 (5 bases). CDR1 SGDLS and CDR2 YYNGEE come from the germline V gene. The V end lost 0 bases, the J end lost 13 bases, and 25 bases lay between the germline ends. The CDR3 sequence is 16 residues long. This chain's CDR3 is CASSVGGGLGLWLPTF. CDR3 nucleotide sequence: TGTGCCAGCAGCGTAGGGGGGGGTTTGGGACTATGGCTACCCACCTTC.

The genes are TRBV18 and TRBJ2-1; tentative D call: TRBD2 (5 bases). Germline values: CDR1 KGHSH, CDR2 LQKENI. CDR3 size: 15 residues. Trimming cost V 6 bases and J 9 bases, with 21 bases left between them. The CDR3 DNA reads TGTGCCAGCTCCCCCAGAGGGTTGGACTCCTTTGAGCAGTTCTTC. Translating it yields CASSPRGLDSFEQFF. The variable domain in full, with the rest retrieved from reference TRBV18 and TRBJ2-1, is NAGVMQNPRHLVRRRGQEARLRCSPMKGHSHVYWYRQLPEEGLKFMVYLQKENIIDESGMPKERFSAEFPKEGPSILRIQQVVRGDSAAYFCASSPRGLDSFEQFFGPGTRLTVL.

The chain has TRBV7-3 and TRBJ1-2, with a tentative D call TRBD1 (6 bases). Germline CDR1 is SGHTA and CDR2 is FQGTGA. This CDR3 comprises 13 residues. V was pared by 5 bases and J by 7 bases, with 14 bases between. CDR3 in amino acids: CASSPVTGLGYTF. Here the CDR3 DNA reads TGTGCCAGCAGCCCGGTCACAGGGCTTGGCTACACCTTC.

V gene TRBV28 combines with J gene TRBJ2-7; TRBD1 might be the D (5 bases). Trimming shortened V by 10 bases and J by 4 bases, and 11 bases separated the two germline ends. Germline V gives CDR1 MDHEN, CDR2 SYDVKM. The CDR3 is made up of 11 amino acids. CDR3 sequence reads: CATVRQYEQYF. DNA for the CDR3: TGTGCCACCGTCCGACAGTACGAGCAGTACTTC. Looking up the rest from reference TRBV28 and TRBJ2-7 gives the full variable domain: DVKVTQSSRYLVKRTGEKVFLECVQDMDHENMFWYRQDPGLGLRLIYFSYDVKMKEKGDIPEGYSVSREKKERFSLILESASTNQTSMYLCATVRQYEQYFGPGTRLTVT.

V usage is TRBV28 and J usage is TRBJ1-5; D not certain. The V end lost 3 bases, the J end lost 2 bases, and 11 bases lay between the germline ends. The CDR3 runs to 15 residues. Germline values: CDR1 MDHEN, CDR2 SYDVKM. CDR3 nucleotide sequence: TGTGCCAGCAGTTTGTCGGGAGCGCGCAATCAGCCCCAGCATTTT. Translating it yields CASSLSGARNQPQHF. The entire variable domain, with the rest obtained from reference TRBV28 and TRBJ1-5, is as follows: DVKVTQSSRYLVKRTGEKVFLECVQDMDHENMFWYRQDPGLGLRLIYFSYDVKMKEKGDIPEGYSVSREKKERFSLILESASTNQTSMYLCASSLSGARNQPQHFGDGTRLSIL.

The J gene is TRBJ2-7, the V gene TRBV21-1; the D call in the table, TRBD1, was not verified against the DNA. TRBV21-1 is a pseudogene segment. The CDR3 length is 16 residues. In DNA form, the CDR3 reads TGTGCCAGCAGCATGGGGACAGGGAGGAAAAACCACGAGCAGTACTTC. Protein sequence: CASSMGTGRKNHEQYF.

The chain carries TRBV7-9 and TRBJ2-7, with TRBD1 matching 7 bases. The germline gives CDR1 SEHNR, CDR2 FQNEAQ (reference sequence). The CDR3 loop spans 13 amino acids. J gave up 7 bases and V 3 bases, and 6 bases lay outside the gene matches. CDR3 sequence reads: CASSFASGGEQYF. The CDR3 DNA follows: TGTGCCAGCAGCTTCGCTTCAGGGGGAGAGCAGTACTTC. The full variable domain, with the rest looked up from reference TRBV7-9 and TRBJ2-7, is DTGVSQNPRHKITKRGQNVTFRCDPISEHNRLYWYRQTLGQGPEFLTYFQNEAQLEKSRLLSDRFSAERPKGSFSTLEIQRTEQGDSAMYLCASSFASGGEQYFGPGTRLTVT.

The CDR3 loop reads CASSSQGVVYEQYF. The CDR3 region has the DNA TGTGCCAGCAGCTCCCAGGGGGTGGTCTACGAGCAGTACTTC. V gene TRBV7-4 combines with J gene TRBJ2-7, with 7 bases identical to TRBD1. The germline gives CDR1 SGHVT, CDR2 SQSDAQ. The CDR3 spans 14 residues. After removal of 4 bases from V and 3 bases from J, the junction contained 6 bases not matched to a gene.